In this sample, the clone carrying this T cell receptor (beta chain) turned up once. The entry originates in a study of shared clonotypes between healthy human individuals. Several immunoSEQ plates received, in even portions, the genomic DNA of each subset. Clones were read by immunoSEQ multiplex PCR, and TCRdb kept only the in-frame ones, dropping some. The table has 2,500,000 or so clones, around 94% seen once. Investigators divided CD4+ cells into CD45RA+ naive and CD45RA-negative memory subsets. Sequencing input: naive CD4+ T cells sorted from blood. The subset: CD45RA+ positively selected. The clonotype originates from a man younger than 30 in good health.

The CDR3 spells CASSPRGVNQPQHF. In DNA form, the CDR3 reads TGTGCCAGCAGCCCCCGGGGGGTCAATCAGCCCCAGCATTTT. The chain couples TRBV7-9 to TRBJ1-5; a possible D gene is TRBD1 (5 bases). Trimming removed 5 bases from V and 3 bases from J, with 11 bases in between. The CDR3 length is 14 residues. CDR1 and CDR2 (germline): SEHNR, FQNEAQ (reference sequence).